This TCR beta chain was captured by sequencing in a study of control samples from healthy donors and cancer patients. This CDR3 is built from 15 residues. In germline, CDR1 is SGDLS, CDR2 YYNGEE. V dropped 0 bases and J dropped 0 bases, with 7 bases sitting between them. Sequenced by immunoSEQ multiplex PCR; TCRdb stores in-frame clones only, minus some. The sample holds 77,000 or so clones, 91% seen once. The chain combines TRBV9 with TRBJ1-3, with D maybe TRBD1 (5 bases). Sequencing was performed on blood. This sequence was found in a man in his thirties or forties in good health. Here the CDR3 reads CASSVAGVSGNTIYF. DNA for the CDR3: TGTGCCAGCAGCGTAGCGGGGGTCTCTGGAAACACCATATATTTT.